The 18 T cell receptor beta chains below were found in one sample sequenced in a study of cytomegalovirus exposure and HLA in healthy donors. In the PCR, 60 Vbeta and 13 Jbeta primers were used. The method was immunoSEQ multiplex PCR; TCRdb's version includes in-frame clones alone and lacks a portion of them. Counted here are under 70,000 clones, roughly 73% occurring once; the ten biggest clones make up about 5%. Sequencing was performed on PBMCs. The receptor source for this set is a male donor in good health and CMV-seropositive.

As to this clone: The same CDR3 is also encoded by other DNA sequences in this sample. This chain links TRBV19 with TRBJ1-1; D is unclear. The CDR3 loop spans 10 amino acids. Trimming removed 8 bases at V and 1 base at J, with 2 bases between. Germline V gene lookup returns CDR1 LNHDA and CDR2 SQIVND (reference sequence). The CDR3 protein is CASRNTEAFF. CDR3 DNA sequence: TGTGCCAGTCGGAACACTGAAGCTTTCTTT.

This chain joins TRBV28 and TRBJ1-2, with 8 bases identical to TRBD1. Germline V gene data show CDR1 as MDHEN and CDR2 as SYDVKM. The CDR3 has 17 residues. After removal of 2 bases from V and 5 bases from J, the junction contained 13 bases not matched to a gene. CDR3 protein: CASSLPTPRTGPYGYTF. CDR3 DNA: TGTGCCAGCAGTTTACCTACCCCTCGGACAGGGCCTTATGGCTACACCTTC.

The CDR3 is CASSPQQETQYF. The CDR3 DNA sequence: TGTGCCAGCAGTCCCCAACAAGAGACCCAGTACTTC. The V call is TRBV2, the J call TRBJ2-5; D unclear. Germline CDR1 reads SNHLY; CDR2 reads FYNNEI. Trimming stripped 5 bases from V and 2 bases from J, with 6 bases between. CDR3 length: 12 residues.

The chain is built from TRBV29-1 and TRBJ1-2, with D unclear. Germline V lookup: CDR1 SQVTM, CDR2 ANQGSEA. This CDR3 is 10 amino acids long. Trimming removed 3 bases at V and 8 bases at J, with 7 bases between. CDR3 DNA: TGCAGCGTTGAGTACAAGGGCTACACCTTC. As protein: CSVEYKGYTF.

The rearrangement uses TRBV11-2 and TRBJ2-1; a possible D gene is TRBD2 (5 bases). Germline-derived CDR1 and CDR2 are SGHAT and FQNNGV. The germline V and J ends were trimmed by 5 bases and 0 bases, with 11 bases remaining between them. The CDR3 length is 15 residues. The CDR3 loop reads CASSKSGASYNEQFF. The DNA of the CDR3 is TGTGCCAGCAGCAAGAGCGGTGCCTCCTACAATGAGCAGTTCTTC.

V usage is TRBV28 and J usage is TRBJ1-1; TRBD1 is a possible D gene (6 bases). The CDR3 sequence is 13 residues long. Germline CDR1 reads MDHEN; CDR2 reads SYDVKM. The V and J ends lost 6 bases and 7 bases respectively, with 15 bases between them. CDR3 nucleotide sequence: TGTGCCAGCAGGCCACAGGGTTTGAGTGAAGCTTTCTTT. Translation: CASRPQGLSEAFF.

This chain joins TRBV5-4 and TRBJ1-4, with D perhaps TRBD1 (5 bases). The CDR3 contains 14 residues. Trimming took off 5 bases at V and 3 bases at J, with 11 bases between the two ends. Germline V gene sequence: CDR1 SGHNT, CDR2 YYREEE (reference sequence). Here the CDR3 reads CASSWGGSNEKLFF. CDR3 bases: TGTGCCAGCAGTTGGGGGGGTTCTAATGAAAAACTGTTTTTT.

This clone showed up just once. The rearrangement joins TRBV7-8 to TRBJ1-1; no firm D call. Germline CDR1 is SGHVS and CDR2 is FQNEAQ. CDR3 length: 16 amino acids. Trimming pared 2 bases from V and 1 base from J, leaving 14 bases between. The CDR3 here is CASSLYTNIRNTEAFF. CDR3 coding DNA: TGTGCCAGCAGCTTATACACTAATATAAGGAACACTGAAGCTTTCTTT.

This clone was observed once. Here the CDR3 reads CASSLDQIAPLHF. The DNA of the CDR3 is TGTGCCAGCAGCTTAGATCAAATAGCACCCCTCCACTTT. J is TRBJ1-6 and V is TRBV11-2; D not resolved. Germline CDR1 and CDR2: SGHAT and FQNNGV. V lost 0 bases and J 11 bases, leaving 8 bases between the germline ends. CDR3 size: 13 residues.

This sequence joins TRBV5-4 and TRBJ1-3; tentatively, D is TRBD1 (6 bases). The CDR3 covers 18 residues. Germline-derived CDR1 and CDR2 are SGHNT and YYREEE (reference sequence). The V end lost 1 base, the J end lost 0 bases, and 17 bases lay between the germline ends. The CDR3 bases are TGTGCCAGCAGCTTGCTTGGGGGCCCCGATATCTCTGGAAACACCATATATTTT. As protein: CASSLLGGPDISGNTIYF. Together with reference TRBV5-4 and TRBJ1-3, the CDR3 gives the full variable domain: ETGVTQSPTHLIKTRGQQVTLRCSSQSGHNTVSWYQQALGQGPQFIFQYYREEENGRGNFPPRFSGLQFPNYSSELNVNALELDDSALYLCASSLLGGPDISGNTIYFGEGSWLTVV.

The rearrangement uses TRBV4-1 and TRBJ1-3, with TRBD1 identical over 12 bases. Germline V CDR1 and CDR2: MGHRA, YSYEKL. CDR3 size: 20 residues. The ends lost 2 bases at V and 0 bases at J; junction bases unmatched: 11. The CDR3 nucleotides read TGCGCCAGCAGCCAAACGCGGGACAGGGGGCGCGCCCGCTCTGGAAACACCATATATTTT. Translated: CASSQTRDRGRARSGNTIYF.

CDR3 nucleotide sequence: TGTGCCAGCAGCTTAGGGGGAAGCGGGGATGGCGAGCAGTACTTC. It is translated as CASSLGGSGDGEQYF. The chain is built from TRBV7-2 and TRBJ2-7; 7 nucleotides agree with TRBD2. There are 15 residues in the CDR3. Germline CDR1 is SGHTA and CDR2 is FQGNSA. The V and J ends lost 1 base and 6 bases, in that order; junction bases with no gene match: 9.

The chain carries TRBV7-2 and TRBJ2-7; the match to TRBD2 covers 15 bases. The ends lost 5 bases at V and 4 bases at J; junction bases unmatched: 6. The CDR3 runs 16 residues. Germline V lookup: CDR1 SGHTA, CDR2 FQGNSA. The CDR3 sequence: CASSGGTSGGRYEQYF. The CDR3 DNA reads as TGTGCCAGCAGCGGAGGGACTAGCGGGGGGCGTTACGAGCAGTACTTC.

This clone was recorded only once. The chain is built from TRBV5-1 and TRBJ2-6; 8 bases line up with TRBD1. V shed 6 bases, J shed 0 bases, and the junction held 5 bases outside the gene matches. Germline CDR1 is SGHRS and CDR2 is YFSETQ. CDR3 size: 16 residues. The CDR3 loop reads CASTETGGSGANVLTF. DNA of the CDR3: TGCGCCAGCACCGAAACAGGGGGCTCTGGGGCCAACGTCCTGACTTTC.

This clone was found once. The rearrangement links TRBV5-6 to TRBJ1-6, with D unresolved. V was clipped by 0 bases and J by 9 bases, with 7 bases between them. The CDR3 runs 13 residues. Looked up from germline, CDR1 is SGHDT and CDR2 is YYEEEE. The CDR3 nucleotides read TGTGCCAGCAGCTTGGGGTTAGCTTCACCCCTCCACTTT. Its protein product is CASSLGLASPLHF.

The V gene is TRBV29-1, the J gene TRBJ1-3, with a weak D call TRBD1 (6 bases). The CDR3 is made up of 14 amino acids. V was pared by 4 bases and J by 4 bases, with 14 bases between. In germline, CDR1 is SQVTM, CDR2 ANQGSEA. CDR3 DNA: TGCAGCGTTGCGACAGGCAGAGCGGGAAACACCATATATTTT. Amino acids: CSVATGRAGNTIYF.

The J gene is TRBJ1-1, the V gene TRBV6-1, with TRBD1 matching 7 bases. Germline V lookup: CDR1 MNHNS, CDR2 SASEGT. The junction had 6 bases not matched to a gene; V was cut back by 2 bases and J by 6 bases. The CDR3 is 14 residues long. CDR3 sequence reads: CASSERGTGAEAFF. DNA for the CDR3: TGTGCCAGCAGTGAAAGGGGAACAGGGGCTGAAGCTTTCTTT.

This rearrangement joins TRBV10-3 to TRBJ2-7, with 9 positions matching TRBD2. Trimming cost V 10 bases and J 6 bases; bases outside gene matches: 7. This CDR3 comprises 12 residues. Germline V gene data show CDR1 as ENHRY and CDR2 as SYGVKD. Here the CDR3 reads CATTPTSGEQYF. CDR3 in DNA: TGTGCCACCACTCCGACTAGCGGCGAGCAGTACTTC.